The present T cell receptor (beta chain) was sequenced within a study of T cell repertoires in aging, cancer and after chemotherapy (dated by TCRdb to the late 2010s). With regard to the full study: Six donor age groups were covered, ranging from 30 or younger up to 70 or older, and each group contained at least three individuals. Control TCR repertoires from healthy donors were recorded across several months to years, and re-sampling revealed clear clonal overlap. Several million TCR reads were contained in the full dataset. To examine immunoaging and T cell reconstitution after chemotherapy, the study profiled TCR beta repertoires in peripheral blood from healthy donors and cancer patients. A cohort of about 220 cancer patients (approximately 90 with hematological and around 120 with solid cancers) was assembled, and approximately 99 healthy donors were included as a reference group.

Results and caveats for the whole study, not just this receptor: In healthy donors, the decline in TCR diversity with age was mainly explained by loss of richness, whereas in cancer patients loss of evenness was also found to contribute. Compared with age-matched healthy donors, untreated patients with hematological or solid cancers had significantly lower TCR diversity and higher clonality in blood. Median generation probability increased over the chemotherapy interval in both cancer cohorts, suggesting repertoire reconstitution through rebound thymic output. The authors noted that the repertoire data do not allow conclusions about immunological memory after chemotherapy.

This clonotype is categorized as medium-sized (0.01 to 0.1%). The target of this receptor is not known. No base qualities exist here, and no much larger clone lies one base off it. TCR beta rearrangements were amplified from genomic DNA isolated from peripheral blood, not from sorted cells or RNA. CDR1 SQVTM and CDR2 ANQGSEA are derived from the germline V gene. Its CDR3 holds 14 amino acids, cysteine through phenylalanine. This entry keeps only the CDR3 DNA: 42 bases, framed from base 1. V is reduced by 7 bases and J by 6 bases, leaving a spacing of 21 bases between them. Rearranged TRB sequences spanning V, D and J segments were amplified in a multiplex touch-down PCR with a mixed TRB-A/B primer pool. Illumina adapters and sample indices were attached to the amplicons through two consecutive PCR reactions run with Phusion HS II polymerase. The amplicons were purified from gel with the NucleoSpin Gel and PCR Clean-up kit and then assessed with Qubit and an Agilent 2100 Bioanalyzer. Libraries were sequenced on an Illumina MiSeq using 600-cycle, single-indexed, paired-end runs. From the authors' description of their analysis: TRB sequences were processed with MiXCR versions 2.12 and 3.0.5. Each unique CDR3 nucleotide sequence was treated as one clone, and only productive sequences with two or more reads were kept. The repertoire metrics were Shannon diversity, evenness, clonality (calculated as one minus evenness), and diversity profiles parameterized by alpha from 0 to 5. The IGoR algorithm was used to calculate generation probabilities for clones in the paired samples taken before and after chemotherapy. TCRdb reanalyzed the raw reads on its own, using fastp at Q25 for trimming and MiXCR for clone calling, and kept in-frame beta chains. Every CDR3 protein is listed once, alongside the most common genes and DNA of its rows. The V and J calls were not made by the authors but by TCRdb's processing. Within this sample are about 9,200 distinct CDR3 sequences, with roughly 30% of them counted one time only. The ten largest make up approximately 3.4% of the sample.

The sample taken for sequencing was blood. The sequence was obtained from a human donor in good health. Rearrangement joined TRBV29-1 to TRBJ1-2; the D gene assignment is ambiguous. The nucleotide sequence reads as follows: TGCAGCGCCACCAGCCAAGGAATGTTTGATGGCTACACCTTC. It codes for CSATSQGMFDGYTF.